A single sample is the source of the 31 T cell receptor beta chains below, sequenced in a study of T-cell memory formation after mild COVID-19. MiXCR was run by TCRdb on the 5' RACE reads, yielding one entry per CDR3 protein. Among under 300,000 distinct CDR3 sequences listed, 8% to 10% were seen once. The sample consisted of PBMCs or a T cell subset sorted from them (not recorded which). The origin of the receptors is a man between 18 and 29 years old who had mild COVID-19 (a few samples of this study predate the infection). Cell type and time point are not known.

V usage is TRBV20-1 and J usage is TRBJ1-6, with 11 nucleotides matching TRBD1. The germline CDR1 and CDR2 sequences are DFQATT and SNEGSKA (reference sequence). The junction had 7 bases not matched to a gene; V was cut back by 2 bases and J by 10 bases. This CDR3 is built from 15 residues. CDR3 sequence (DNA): TGCAGTGCTAGACCATCGGACAGGGGGCCCTCACCCCTCCACTTT. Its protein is CSARPSDRGPSPLHF.

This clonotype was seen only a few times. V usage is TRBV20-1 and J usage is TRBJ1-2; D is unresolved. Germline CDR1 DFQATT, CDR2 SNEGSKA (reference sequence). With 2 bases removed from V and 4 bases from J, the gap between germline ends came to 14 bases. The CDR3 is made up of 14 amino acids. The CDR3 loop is CSARIVAQIYGYTF. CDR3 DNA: TGCAGTGCTAGAATAGTGGCACAGATCTATGGCTACACCTTC.

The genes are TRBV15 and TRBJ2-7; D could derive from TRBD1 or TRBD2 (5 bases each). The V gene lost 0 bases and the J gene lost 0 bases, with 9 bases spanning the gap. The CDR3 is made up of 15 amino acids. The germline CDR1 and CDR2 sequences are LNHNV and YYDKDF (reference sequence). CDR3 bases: TGTGCCACCAGCAGAGACTCGGGGCCCTCCTACGAGCAGTACTTC. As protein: CATSRDSGPSYEQYF.

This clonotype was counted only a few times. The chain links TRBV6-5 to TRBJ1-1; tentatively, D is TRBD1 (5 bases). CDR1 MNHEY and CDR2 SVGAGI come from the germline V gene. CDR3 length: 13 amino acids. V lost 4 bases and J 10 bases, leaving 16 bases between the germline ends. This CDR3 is CASSSLNTGGAFF. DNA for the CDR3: TGTGCCAGCAGTTCCTTAAATACAGGTGGAGCTTTCTTT.

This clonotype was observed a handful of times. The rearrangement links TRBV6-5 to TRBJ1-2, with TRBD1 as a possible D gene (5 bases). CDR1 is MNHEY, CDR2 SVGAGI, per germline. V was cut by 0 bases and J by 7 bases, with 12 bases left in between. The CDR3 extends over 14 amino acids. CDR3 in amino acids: CASSYSPGAGGYTF. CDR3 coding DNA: TGTGCCAGCAGTTACTCTCCCGGGGCGGGTGGCTACACCTTC.

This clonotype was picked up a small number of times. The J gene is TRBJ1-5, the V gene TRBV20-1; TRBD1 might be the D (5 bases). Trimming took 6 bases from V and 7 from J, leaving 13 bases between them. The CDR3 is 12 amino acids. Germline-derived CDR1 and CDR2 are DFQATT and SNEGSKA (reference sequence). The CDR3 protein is CSAGQGNQPQHF. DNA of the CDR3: TGCAGTGCGGGGCAGGGTAACCAGCCCCAGCATTTT.

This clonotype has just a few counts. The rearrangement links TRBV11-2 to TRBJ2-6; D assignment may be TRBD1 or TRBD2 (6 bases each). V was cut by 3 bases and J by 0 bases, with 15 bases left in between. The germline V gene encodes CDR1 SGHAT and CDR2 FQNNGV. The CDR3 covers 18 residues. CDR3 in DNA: TGTGCCAGCAGCTTCCCCCTGGGGGGCCCCTCTGGGGCCAACGTCCTGACTTTC. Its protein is CASSFPLGGPSGANVLTF.

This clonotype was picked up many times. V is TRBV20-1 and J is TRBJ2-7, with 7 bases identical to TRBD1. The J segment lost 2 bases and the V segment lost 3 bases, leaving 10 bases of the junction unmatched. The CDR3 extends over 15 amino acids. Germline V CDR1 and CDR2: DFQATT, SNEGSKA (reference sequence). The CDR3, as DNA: TGCAGTGCTAGCAGCCCTTGGGACAGACCCTACGAGCAGTACGTC. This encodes CSASSPWDRPYEQYV.

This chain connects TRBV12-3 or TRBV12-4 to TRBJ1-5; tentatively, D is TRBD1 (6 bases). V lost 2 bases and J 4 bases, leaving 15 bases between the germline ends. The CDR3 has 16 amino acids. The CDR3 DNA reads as TGTGCCAGCAGTTTATCTGCCCAGGGGACAAATCAGCCCCAGCATTTT. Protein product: CASSLSAQGTNQPQHF.

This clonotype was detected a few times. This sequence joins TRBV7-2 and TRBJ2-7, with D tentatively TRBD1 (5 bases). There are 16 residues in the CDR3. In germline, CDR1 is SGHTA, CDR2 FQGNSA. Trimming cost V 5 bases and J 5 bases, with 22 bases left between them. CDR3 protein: CASSALPGSVINEQYF. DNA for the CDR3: TGTGCCAGCAGCGCCCTCCCAGGGTCTGTGATCAACGAGCAGTACTTC.

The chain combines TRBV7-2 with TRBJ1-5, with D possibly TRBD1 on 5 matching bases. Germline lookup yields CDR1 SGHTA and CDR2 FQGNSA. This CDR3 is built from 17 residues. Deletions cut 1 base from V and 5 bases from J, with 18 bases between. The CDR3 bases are TGTGCCAGCAGCTTAGTCAACCACCCGGGGGGGGATCAGCCCCAGCATTTT. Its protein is CASSLVNHPGGDQPQHF.

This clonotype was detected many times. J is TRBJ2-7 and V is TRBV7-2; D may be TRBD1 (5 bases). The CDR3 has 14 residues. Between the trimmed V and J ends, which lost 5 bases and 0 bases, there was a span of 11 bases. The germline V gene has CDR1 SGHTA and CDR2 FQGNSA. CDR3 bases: TGTGCCAGCAGCCCAGGGCGGTTCTCCTACGAGCAGTACTTC. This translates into CASSPGRFSYEQYF.

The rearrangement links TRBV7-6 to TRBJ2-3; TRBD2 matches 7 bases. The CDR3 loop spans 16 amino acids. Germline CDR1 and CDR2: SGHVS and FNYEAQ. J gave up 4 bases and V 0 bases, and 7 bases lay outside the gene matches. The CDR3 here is CASSLASQRGADTQYF. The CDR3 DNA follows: TGTGCCAGCAGCTTAGCGTCCCAGCGGGGCGCAGATACGCAGTATTTT.

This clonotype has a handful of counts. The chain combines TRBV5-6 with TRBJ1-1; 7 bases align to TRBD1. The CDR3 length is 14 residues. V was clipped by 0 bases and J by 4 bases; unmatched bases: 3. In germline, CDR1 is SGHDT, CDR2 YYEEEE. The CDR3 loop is CASSLGGGFTEAFF. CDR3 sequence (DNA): TGTGCCAGCAGCTTGGGAGGGGGCTTCACTGAAGCTTTCTTT. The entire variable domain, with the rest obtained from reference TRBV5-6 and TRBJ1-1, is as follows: DAGVTQSPTHLIKTRGQQVTLRCSPKSGHDTVSWYQQALGQGPQFIFQYYEEEERQRGNFPDRFSGHQFPNYSSELNVNALLLGDSALYLCASSLGGGFTEAFFGQGTRLTVV.

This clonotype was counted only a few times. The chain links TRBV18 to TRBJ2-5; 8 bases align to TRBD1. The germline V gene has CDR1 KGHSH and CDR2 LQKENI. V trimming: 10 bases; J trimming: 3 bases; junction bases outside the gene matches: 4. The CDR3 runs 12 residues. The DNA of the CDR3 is TGTGCCATCGGACAGGGCGAAGAGACCCAGTACTTC. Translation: CAIGQGEETQYF.

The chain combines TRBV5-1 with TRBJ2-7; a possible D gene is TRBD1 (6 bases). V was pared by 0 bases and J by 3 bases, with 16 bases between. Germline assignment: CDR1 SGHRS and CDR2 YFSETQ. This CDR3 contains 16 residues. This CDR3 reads CASSLGGGRRNYEQYV. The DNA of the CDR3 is TGCGCCAGCAGCTTGGGAGGGGGACGTCGTAACTACGAGCAGTACGTC.

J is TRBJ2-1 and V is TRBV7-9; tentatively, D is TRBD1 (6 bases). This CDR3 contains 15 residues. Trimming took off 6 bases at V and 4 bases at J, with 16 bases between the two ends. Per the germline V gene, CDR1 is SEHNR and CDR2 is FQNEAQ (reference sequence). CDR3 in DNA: TGTGCCAGCAGACTCCCCGGGACACGTTACAATGAGCAGTTCTTC. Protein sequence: CASRLPGTRYNEQFF. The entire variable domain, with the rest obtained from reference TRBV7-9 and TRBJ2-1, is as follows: DTGVSQNPRHKITKRGQNVTFRCDPISEHNRLYWYRQTLGQGPEFLTYFQNEAQLEKSRLLSDRFSAERPKGSFSTLEIQRTEQGDSAMYLCASRLPGTRYNEQFFGPGTRLTVL.

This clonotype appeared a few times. The chain's CDR3 is CASSLWAGIGNQPQHF. CDR3 DNA sequence: TGTGCCAGCAGCTTATGGGCAGGGATAGGCAATCAGCCCCAGCATTTT. The gene calls are TRBV5-8 and TRBJ1-5; D perhaps matches TRBD1 (5 bases). The CDR3 has 16 residues. CDR1 and CDR2 from the germline V gene are SGHTS and YDEGEE. V was pared by 2 bases and J by 2 bases, with 14 bases between.

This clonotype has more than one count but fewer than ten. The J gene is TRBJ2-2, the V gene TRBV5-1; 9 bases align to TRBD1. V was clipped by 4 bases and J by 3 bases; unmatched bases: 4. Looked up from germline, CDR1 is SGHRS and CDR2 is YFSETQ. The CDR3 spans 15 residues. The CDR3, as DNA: TGCGCCAGCAGCGCCGGGACAGGGTACACCGGGGAGCTGTTTTTT. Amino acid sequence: CASSAGTGYTGELFF.

This chain's CDR3 is CASTSGGGPSPLHF. The CDR3 nucleotides read TGTGCCAGCACCTCAGGGGGGGGGCCTTCACCCCTCCACTTT. The gene calls are TRBV7-9 and TRBJ1-6; TRBD1 agrees at 7 bases. CDR3 length: 14 amino acids. Losses at the gene ends were 7 bases for V and 9 bases for J; bases not matched to a gene: 9. Germline lookup yields CDR1 SEHNR and CDR2 FQNEAQ (reference sequence). Looking up the rest from reference TRBV7-9 and TRBJ1-6 gives the full variable domain: DTGVSQNPRHKITKRGQNVTFRCDPISEHNRLYWYRQTLGQGPEFLTYFQNEAQLEKSRLLSDRFSAERPKGSFSTLEIQRTEQGDSAMYLCASTSGGGPSPLHFGNGTRLTVT.

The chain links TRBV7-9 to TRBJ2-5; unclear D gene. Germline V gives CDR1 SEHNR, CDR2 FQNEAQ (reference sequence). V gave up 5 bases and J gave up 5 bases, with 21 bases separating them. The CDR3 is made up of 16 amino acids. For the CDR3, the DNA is TGTGCCAGCAGCGCTACGTCCCCCCCGGGCGTGGAGACCCAGTACTTC. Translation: CASSATSPPGVETQYF.

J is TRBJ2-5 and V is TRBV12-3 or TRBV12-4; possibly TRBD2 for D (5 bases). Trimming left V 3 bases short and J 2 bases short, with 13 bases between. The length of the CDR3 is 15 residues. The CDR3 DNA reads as TGTGCCAGCAGTTTGAAGCGGCGCGGACAAGAGACCCAGTACTTC. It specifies CASSLKRRGQETQYF.

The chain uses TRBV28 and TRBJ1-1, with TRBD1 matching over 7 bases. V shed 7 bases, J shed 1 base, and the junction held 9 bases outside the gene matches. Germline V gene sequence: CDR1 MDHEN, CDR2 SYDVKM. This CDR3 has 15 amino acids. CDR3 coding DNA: TGTGCCAGCACCATCAGGGGGGGAGGGAACACTGAAGCTTTCTTT. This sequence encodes CASTIRGGGNTEAFF.

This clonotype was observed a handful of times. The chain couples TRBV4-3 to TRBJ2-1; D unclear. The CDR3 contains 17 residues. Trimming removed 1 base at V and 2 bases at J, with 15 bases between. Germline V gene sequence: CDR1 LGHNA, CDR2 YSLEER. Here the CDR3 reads CASSQGAIALTYNEQFF. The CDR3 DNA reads TGCGCCAGCAGCCAAGGGGCCATAGCTTTAACCTACAATGAGCAGTTCTTC.

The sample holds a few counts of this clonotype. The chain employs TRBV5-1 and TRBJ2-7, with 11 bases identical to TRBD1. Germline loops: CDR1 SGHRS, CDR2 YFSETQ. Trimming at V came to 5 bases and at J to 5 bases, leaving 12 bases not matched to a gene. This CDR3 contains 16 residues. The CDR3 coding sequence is TGCGCCAGCAGTCGGGACAGGGGGGTCTCGGCGGACGAGCAGTACTTC. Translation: CASSRDRGVSADEQYF.

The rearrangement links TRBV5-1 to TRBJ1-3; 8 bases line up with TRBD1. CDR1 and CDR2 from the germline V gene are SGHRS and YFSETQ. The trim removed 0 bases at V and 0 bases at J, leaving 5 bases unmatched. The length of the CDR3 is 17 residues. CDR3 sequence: CASSLGLRGPSGNTIYF. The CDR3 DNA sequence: TGCGCCAGCAGCTTGGGGCTCAGGGGGCCCTCTGGAAACACCATATATTTT. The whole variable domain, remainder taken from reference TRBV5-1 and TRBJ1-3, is KAGVTQTPRYLIKTRGQQVTLSCSPISGHRSVSWYQQTPGQGLQFLFEYFSETQRNKGNFPGRFSGRQFSNSRSEMNVSTLELGDSALYLCASSLGLRGPSGNTIYFGEGSWLTVV.

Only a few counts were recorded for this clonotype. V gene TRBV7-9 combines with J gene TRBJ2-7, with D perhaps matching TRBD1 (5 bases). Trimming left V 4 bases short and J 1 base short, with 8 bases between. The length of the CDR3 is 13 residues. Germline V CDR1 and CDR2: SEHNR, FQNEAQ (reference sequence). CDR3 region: CASSSRESYEQYF. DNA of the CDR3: TGTGCCAGCAGCTCCAGGGAATCCTACGAGCAGTACTTC.

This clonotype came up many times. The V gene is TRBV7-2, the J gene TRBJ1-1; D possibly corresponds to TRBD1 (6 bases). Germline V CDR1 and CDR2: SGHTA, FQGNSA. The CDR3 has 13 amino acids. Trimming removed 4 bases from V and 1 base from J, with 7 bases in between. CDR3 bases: TGTGCCAGCAGCTCGGGGGCGAACACTGAAGCTTTCTTT. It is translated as CASSSGANTEAFF.

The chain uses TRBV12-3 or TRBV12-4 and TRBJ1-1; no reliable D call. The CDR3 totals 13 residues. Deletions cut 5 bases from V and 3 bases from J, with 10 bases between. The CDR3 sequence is CASSAESDTEAFF. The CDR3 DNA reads TGTGCCAGCAGTGCCGAAAGCGACACTGAAGCTTTCTTT.

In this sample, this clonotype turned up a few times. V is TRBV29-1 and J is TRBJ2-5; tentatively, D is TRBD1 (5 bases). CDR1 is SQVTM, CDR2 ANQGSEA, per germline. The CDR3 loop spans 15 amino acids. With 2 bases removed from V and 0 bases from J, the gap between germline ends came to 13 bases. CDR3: CSVELSGRDQETQYF. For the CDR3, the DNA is TGCAGCGTTGAACTTTCGGGCAGGGACCAAGAGACCCAGTACTTC.

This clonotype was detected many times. In DNA form, the CDR3 reads TGCGCCAGCAGCATGGACGGACCGGGACGTAAAGATGGGAACACTGAAGCTTTCTTT. Its protein product is CASSMDGPGRKDGNTEAFF. The chain combines TRBV5-1 with TRBJ1-1; possibly TRBD1 for D (5 bases). The germline V and J ends were trimmed by 4 bases and 1 base, with 26 bases remaining between them. Germline CDR1 and CDR2: SGHRS and YFSETQ. The CDR3 consists of 19 residues.